Given below is one T cell receptor (beta chain) in context. Method: immunoSEQ multiplex PCR; TCRdb's copy keeps in-frame clones and lacks some. The sample lists some 130,000 clones, roughly 92% seen once, with around 6% in the top ten. The length of the CDR3 is 14 residues. V lost 6 bases to trimming and J lost 4 bases, with 16 bases between them. Germline V gene data show CDR1 as MNHEY and CDR2 as SVGAGI. The data were obtained in a study of control samples from healthy donors and cancer patients. The chain recombines TRBV6-5 with TRBJ2-7, with D possibly being TRBD1 (6 bases). The sample was blood. This TCR came from a man younger than 30 in good health. The CDR3 here is CASSVRTADYEQYF. The DNA for the CDR3 is TGTGCCAGCAGCGTCAGGACAGCCGATTACGAGCAGTACTTC.